The 4 T cell receptor beta chains below come from one sample, sequenced in a study of Ad26.COV2.S vaccination and SARS-CoV-2 variants. Using immunoSEQ multiplex PCR, the repertoire was profiled, and TCRdb retains in-frame clones only, with some absent. The sample yields 240,000 or so clones, approximately 87% seen once. Treatment in this sample: approximately 18 received Ad26.COV2.S at low or high dose, single or two shots; 5 received placebo; per-sample allocation not given. On day 63 after the first injection, vaccine and placebo recipients gave samples. The material was peripheral blood, obtained in a trial of Ad26.COV2.S vaccine versus placebo. Receptors originate from a person aged 18 to 65 who received the Ad26.COV2.S COVID-19 vaccine or a placebo.

This clone was recorded only once. The rearrangement uses TRBV24-1 and TRBJ2-5, with D perhaps given as TRBD1 or TRBD2 (5 bases each). Per germline, CDR1 KGHDR and CDR2 SFDVKD. This CDR3 has 15 residues. The germline V and J ends were trimmed by 1 base and 4 bases, with 12 bases remaining between them. The CDR3 DNA follows: TGTGCCACCAGTGATTTTGGGACCCAGCGAGAGACCCAGTACTTC. Amino acids: CATSDFGTQRETQYF.

The chain has TRBV7-9 and TRBJ2-3; no clear D. This CDR3 is 14 amino acids long. Trimming shortened V by 5 bases and J by 0 bases, and 9 bases separated the two germline ends. The V gene's germline CDR1 is SEHNR and CDR2 FQNEAQ (reference sequence). This CDR3 reads CASSTTSSTDTQYF. The CDR3 nucleotides are TGTGCCAGCAGCACAACTTCTAGCACAGATACGCAGTATTTT.

The chain joins TRBV5-6 to TRBJ1-2; 7 nucleotides agree with TRBD1. The V and J ends lost 3 bases and 6 bases, in that order; junction bases with no gene match: 20. Looked up from germline, CDR1 is SGHDT and CDR2 is YYEEEE. The CDR3 covers 18 residues. The CDR3 DNA reads TGTGCCAGCAGCTCTCTCTCCACCGGAGGGGGCCTGAGGGATGGCTACACCTTC. Translation: CASSSLSTGGGLRDGYTF. Variable domain in full (rest from reference TRBV5-6 and TRBJ1-2): DAGVTQSPTHLIKTRGQQVTLRCSPKSGHDTVSWYQQALGQGPQFIFQYYEEEERQRGNFPDRFSGHQFPNYSSELNVNALLLGDSALYLCASSSLSTGGGLRDGYTFGSGTRLTVV.

This clone was counted a single time. V usage is TRBV4-3 and J usage is TRBJ2-7; D uncertain. Germline V CDR1 and CDR2: LGHNA, YSLEER. The CDR3 has 15 residues. V gave up 1 base and J gave up 3 bases, with 13 bases separating them. The CDR3 DNA is TGCGCCAGCAGCCAAGTCTGGGATGATCTCTACGAGCAGTACTTC. Encoded protein: CASSQVWDDLYEQYF.